The 10 T cell receptor beta chains presented below share a single source sample, sequenced in a study of blood T cell repertoires in COVID-19. Sequencing was performed with immunoSEQ multiplex PCR; in TCRdb, only in-frame clones are kept and a portion is missing. The repertoire holds 250,000 or so clones, 80% to 85% seen once, with roughly 3.1% in the top ten. The specimen sequenced was PBMCs or T cells enriched from blood (not recorded which). The receptors stem from a man aged 45-65 years who had recovered from COVID-19.

This sequence joins TRBV20-1 and TRBJ1-2; D possibly corresponds to TRBD1 (5 bases). The CDR3 has 10 residues. Germline CDR1 DFQATT, CDR2 SNEGSKA (reference sequence). V was clipped by 5 bases and J by 8 bases, with 9 bases between them. This chain's CDR3 is CSARGRGYTF. The DNA for the CDR3 is TGCAGTGCTCGGGGGAGAGGCTACACCTTC.

This clone has just one count. The chain links TRBV5-8 to TRBJ2-7; TRBD2 matches at 13 bases. CDR1 and CDR2 from the germline V gene are SGHTS and YDEGEE. The CDR3 spans 15 residues. V lost 2 bases, J lost 4 bases, and 3 bases stayed unmatched. DNA for the CDR3: TGTGCCAGCAGCTTCCAGACTAGCGGGGGGTACGAGCAGTACTTC. Translated, it gives CASSFQTSGGYEQYF.

The chain combines TRBV7-3 with TRBJ2-3; a possible D gene is TRBD2 (5 bases). CDR1 and CDR2 from the germline V gene are SGHTA and FQGTGA. The length of the CDR3 is 13 residues. With 4 bases removed from V and 6 bases from J, the gap between germline ends came to 11 bases. CDR3 amino acids: CASSSRRMDTQYF. CDR3 sequence (DNA): TGTGCCAGCAGCTCCCGGAGGATGGATACGCAGTATTTT.

V and J are TRBV6-5 and TRBJ1-2; 8 bases are shared with TRBD1. Germline CDR1 and CDR2: MNHEY and SVGAGI. CDR3 size: 15 residues. Trimming at V came to 6 bases and at J to 2 bases, leaving 8 bases not matched to a gene. The chain's CDR3 is CASRWTGKLNYGYTF. The CDR3 DNA reads as TGTGCCAGCAGATGGACAGGGAAATTGAACTATGGCTACACCTTC.

The rearrangement uses TRBV28 and TRBJ1-1; possibly TRBD1 for D (6 bases). From germline, CDR1 is MDHEN and CDR2 SYDVKM. V was cut by 2 bases and J by 8 bases, with 15 bases left in between. The CDR3 is 14 residues long. The CDR3 here is CASSLLLGAPEAFF. DNA of the CDR3: TGTGCCAGCAGTTTACTGTTGGGGGCGCCCGAAGCTTTCTTT.

J is TRBJ2-5 and V is TRBV7-8; 9 positions match TRBD2. This CDR3 contains 15 residues. J lost 5 bases, V lost 3 bases, and 7 bases had no gene match. Germline CDR1 and CDR2: SGHVS and FQNEAQ. The CDR3 bases are TGTGCCAGCAGCTTTTACAGCGGGAGGAGGGAGACCCAGTACTTC. Translation gives CASSFYSGRRETQYF. The entire variable domain, with the rest obtained from reference TRBV7-8 and TRBJ2-5, is as follows: GAGVSQSPRYKVAKRGQDVALRCDPISGHVSLFWYQQALGQGPEFLTYFQNEAQLDKSGLPSDRFFAERPEGSVSTLKIQRTQQEDSAVYLCASSFYSGRRETQYFGPGTRLLVL.

The chain has TRBV5-1 and TRBJ1-4, with D perhaps TRBD1 (6 bases). V dropped 6 bases and J dropped 6 bases, with 21 bases sitting between them. The CDR3 has 16 amino acids. The germline V gene has CDR1 SGHRS and CDR2 YFSETQ. The CDR3 sequence is CASTTRGTGFDEKLFF. Written as DNA, the CDR3 is TGCGCCAGCACCACCAGGGGCACAGGGTTTGATGAAAAACTGTTTTTT.

This chain connects TRBV12-3 or TRBV12-4 to TRBJ1-1, with D hard to call. The CDR3 has 11 amino acids. V was trimmed by 8 bases and J by 8 bases, leaving 12 bases between them. The CDR3 reads CASSFQLEAFF. CDR3 DNA sequence: TGTGCCAGCTCTTTCCAGTTGGAAGCTTTCTTT.

V is TRBV6-2 or TRBV6-3 and J is TRBJ2-1, with D tentatively TRBD2 (7 bases). The germline V gene has CDR1 MNHEY and CDR2 SVGEGT. Deletions cut 3 bases from V and 7 bases from J, with 16 bases between. The CDR3 spans 15 residues. The CDR3 loop reads CASSYGGAGANEQFF. The DNA for the CDR3 is TGTGCCAGCAGTTATGGGGGGGCCGGAGCGAATGAGCAGTTCTTC.

The CDR3 spells CSVGEPGLAGTNTGELFF. The CDR3 DNA is TGCAGCGTTGGTGAGCCGGGACTAGCGGGAACAAACACCGGGGAGCTGTTTTTT. The chain employs TRBV29-1 and TRBJ2-2; 13 nucleotides agree with TRBD2. The CDR3 runs to 18 residues. Germline CDR1 is SQVTM and CDR2 is ANQGSEA. J lost 2 bases, V lost 4 bases, and 10 bases had no gene match.